The following is a T cell receptor beta chain sequence with its context. What it binds is not known. This specimen belongs to a study of cytomegalovirus exposure and HLA in healthy donors. Whole-study context: One earlier analysis, a look at around 170 million T cells, found some 100 million unique TCR beta sequences. HLA-typed donors contributed 65 million to 95 million unique TCRs, which were held in an early data release.

Study conclusions and caveats: In an earlier analysis, in 540 or so donors, most V segments appeared productive either ~90% or ~30% of the time. DRB1 showed the most TCR associations and HLA-C the fewest in a later analysis, as rates varied by HLA locus.

60 Vbeta and 13 Jbeta primers were used in PCR. Data came from immunoSEQ multiplex PCR; TCRdb stores just in-frame clones and leaves some out. The profile shows 150,000 to 160,000 clones, around 83% of them singletons. This sequence was found in a woman in her late teens or twenties in good health and CMV-seronegative. Material for sequencing was PBMCs.

CDR3 protein: CASSGQVPGELFF. The CDR3 bases are TGTGCCAGCTCCGGACAGGTTCCCGGGGAGCTGTTTTTT. The J gene is TRBJ2-2, the V gene TRBV18, with 7 bases fitting TRBD1. This CDR3 has 13 amino acids. J lost 6 bases, V lost 6 bases, and 4 bases had no gene match. In germline, CDR1 is KGHSH, CDR2 LQKENI.